This T cell receptor beta chain was sequenced in a study of OX40 agonist ivuxolimab in advanced cancers. As for the study more broadly: Ivuxolimab, which targeted the costimulatory receptor OX40 (CD134), was an agonistic, fully human IgG2 monoclonal antibody. Three dose-escalation patients achieved partial responses, one with hepatocellular carcinoma and two with cutaneous melanoma. Peripheral TCRbeta sequencing was intended to test whether TCR sequence diversity was altered and clonal T-cell expansion was caused by ivuxolimab. A male proportion of around 81% and a mean age of 60 years, ranging from about 20 to 85, were recorded for the dose-escalation cohort. Patients were allowed to have had prior anti-PD-1, anti-PD-L1 or anti-CTLA-4 therapy, and 40% to 45% of the dose-escalation patients had been treated with checkpoint inhibitors. Intravenous ivuxolimab was administered to patients every 2 weeks at six dose levels: 0.01, 0.1, 0.3, 1.5, 3 and 10 mg/kg. The monotherapy dose-escalation portion (N of about 50 patients) of the phase I ivuxolimab trial is reported in the paper. Among the roughly 52 dose-escalation patients, around 20 had hepatocellular carcinoma, roughly 15 melanoma, 9 renal cell carcinoma and 9 head and neck cancer. Points the paper makes about the study in general: Which antigens the clonally expanded peripheral T cells were specific for was not determined. On average, CD8+ T cells showed more expanded clones than CD4+ T cells after ivuxolimab. In the 0.1-3.0 mg/kg groups, partial responders were among the patients with the lowest normalized peripheral clonal expansion, particularly in CD8+ T cells. Low levels of normalized T-cell clonal expansion were also seen in some patients who did not respond. Clonal expansion of both CD4+ and CD8+ blood T cells was observed from baseline to week 6 at doses 0.1 to 3.0 mg/kg.

Trimming costs V 10 bases and J 7 bases, and their ends lie 14 bases apart. The CDR3 numbers 11 residues from cysteine through phenylalanine. CDR3 DNA is the only sequence kept; it has 33 bases, read in frame from the first base. Taken from the germline V gene, the CDR1 and CDR2 loops are MNHNS and SASEGT. Patients with a history of autoimmune disease or receiving systemic immunosuppression were excluded from the trial. Peripheral blood for TCR sequencing was drawn from every dose cohort at baseline, at cycle 4 day 1 and at cycle 7 day 1. Samples came from an open-label, multicenter, first-in-human phase I dose-escalation trial of ivuxolimab. Adults with locally advanced or metastatic head and neck squamous cell, hepatocellular, melanoma or renal cell carcinoma were enrolled in the trial. Before TCR sequencing, CD4+ T cells and CD8+ T cells from peripheral blood were sorted into separate populations.

A word on this clone: Its antigen has not been determined. The input lacks base qualities; no much larger clone sits a single base away.

Genomic DNA was extracted from sorted cells for sequencing of the TCRbeta CDR3 region. The immunoSEQ Assay was used to sequence the TCRbeta CDR3 regions. TCRdb carries this immuneACCESS record with in-frame sequences only. Its versions omit some clonotypes, under half of them owing to an unresolved V gene in the studies checked, with the rest unexplained. Here the sample has 65,000 to 75,000 clones; about 89% occur a single time. The ten largest clones capture roughly 4.2% of the sample. The sequence links TRBV6-1 to TRBJ2-7, with the D gene uncertain. This specimen was CD4+ or CD8+ T cells sorted from blood, taken in a trial of the OX40 agonist ivuxolimab. This TCR came from an adult with an advanced solid tumor such as melanoma, head and neck, liver or kidney cancer. The sequenced DNA is TGTGCCACCCTCCGCTTCGGGGAGCAGTACTTC. Its protein is CATLRFGEQYF.